This record looks at one TCR beta chain sequence and its context. Its specificity is unknown. These data are taken from a study of T cell responses to AZD1222 COVID-19 vaccine. Some clones are missing from TCRdb's copy, which holds only in-frame ones; the method was immunoSEQ multiplex PCR. Of roughly 70,000 clones listed, roughly 87% are singletons. The length of the CDR3 is 22 residues. Study outcomes and limitations: When two AZD1222 doses had been given, Spike-specific TCR breadth and depth rose. Spike was spanned by vaccine-associated CD4 TCRs, with dominance at 160-218 and 743-854. Possibly, clonal diversity was underestimated; donors were largely white British and included more females.

This TCR was sampled from an adult in good health. The V call is TRBV21-1, the J call TRBJ2-7; the table's D call TRBD1 went unverified against the DNA. TRBV21-1 is a listed pseudogene. The sample here was peripheral blood, taken on day 0 of AZD1222 vaccination. The CDR3 loop reads CASSKSSPPTGLLMVSSYEQYF. The CDR3 DNA is TGTGCCAGCAGCAAAAGCTCGCCGCCGACAGGGTTGTTAATGGTTTCTTCCTACGAGCAGTACTTC.